A single sample is the source of the 11 T cell receptor beta chains below, sequenced in a study of draining lymph node invasion in breast cancer. TCRdb reprocessed the bulk RNA-seq reads with MiXCR, giving one entry per CDR3 protein. This sample has approximately 3,000 distinct CDR3 sequences; over 60% occur once, and the top ten carry roughly 9.3%. Sorting for CD4+ CD45RA- CD25- cells yielded memory conventional CD4 T cells. The sample taken for sequencing was sorted memory CD4+ effector T cells from a lymph node. The receptors were gathered from a female donor with luminal breast cancer.

The V call is TRBV6-5, the J call TRBJ2-7; TRBD2 agrees at 7 bases. After removal of 4 bases from V and 3 bases from J, the junction contained 12 bases not matched to a gene. This CDR3 is built from 16 residues. The germline V gene has CDR1 MNHEY and CDR2 SVGAGI. CDR3 in DNA: TGTGCCAGCAGTTGGGCCCGGGGCGGGAGTAACTACGAGCAGTACTTC. It specifies CASSWARGGSNYEQYF.

The chain joins TRBV12-3 or TRBV12-4 to TRBJ2-3; D is uncertain. The CDR3 runs 14 residues. Trimming cost V 5 bases and J 2 bases, with 11 bases left between them. In DNA, the CDR3 is TGTGCCAGCAGTCCCTCTAGGACCACAGATACGCAGTATTTT. This codes for CASSPSRTTDTQYF.

The chain combines TRBV7-2 with TRBJ1-1; tentatively, D is TRBD1 (5 bases). The CDR3 consists of 15 residues. Germline CDR1 reads SGHTA; CDR2 reads FQGNSA. V dropped 5 bases and J dropped 3 bases, with 16 bases sitting between them. DNA for the CDR3: TGTGCCAGCAGCCTAGGCGGGGCAGGGTACACTGAAGCTTTCTTT. Protein sequence: CASSLGGAGYTEAFF.

V and J are TRBV18 and TRBJ1-1; 9 nucleotides match TRBD1. This CDR3 contains 15 residues. Germline CDR1 is KGHSH and CDR2 is LQKENI. V gave up 3 bases and J gave up 10 bases; unmatched junction bases: 12. Written as DNA, the CDR3 is TGTGCCAGCTCACCGTCCGGGACAGGGCGACGGGGAGCTTTCTTT. Translation: CASSPSGTGRRGAFF.

The J gene is TRBJ1-5, the V gene TRBV20-1; 8 positions agree with TRBD1. The CDR3 spans 15 residues. V trimming: 4 bases; J trimming: 0 bases; junction bases outside the gene matches: 5. Germline V gene data show CDR1 as DFQATT and CDR2 as SNEGSKA (reference sequence). The CDR3 coding sequence is TGCAGTGCTACGGGACAGGACTATAGCAATCAGCCCCAGCATTTT. Protein: CSATGQDYSNQPQHF.

For this clonotype: At one boundary the junction diverges from the germline segment, which might be a read error. Here the CDR3 DNA reads TGTGCTAGCAGCCCACTGGGGGGGGAGCTGTTTTTT. It codes for CASSPLGGELFF. The V gene is TRBV7-7, the J gene TRBJ2-2; D remains ambiguous. The germline gives CDR1 SSHAT, CDR2 FNYEAQ (reference sequence). The CDR3 runs 12 residues. The variable domain in full, completed from reference TRBV7-7 and TRBJ2-2, reads GAGVSQSPRYKVTKRGQDVTLRCDPISSHATLYWYQQALGQGPEFLTYFNYEAQPDKSGLPSDRFSAERPEGSISTLTIQRTEQRDSAMYRCASSPLGGELFFGEGSRLTVL.

This clonotype was observed once. This chain uses TRBV5-1 with TRBJ1-5; 8 bases fit TRBD1. V lost 4 bases to trimming and J lost 7 bases; unmatched junction nucleotides: 7. Germline-derived CDR1 and CDR2 are SGHRS and YFSETQ. The CDR3 contains 14 residues. The CDR3 DNA sequence: TGCGCCAGCAGCCCAGGACAGGGAGGCCAGCCCCAGCATTTT. Its protein product is CASSPGQGGQPQHF.

This sequence joins TRBV24-1 and TRBJ2-3; D could derive from TRBD1 or TRBD2 (5 bases each). V was pared by 3 bases and J by 2 bases, with 14 bases between. This CDR3 contains 16 residues. From germline, CDR1 is KGHDR and CDR2 SFDVKD. CDR3 in amino acids: CATSDGRQLSTDTQYF. CDR3 nucleotide sequence: TGTGCCACCAGTGATGGGAGACAGCTCTCCACAGATACGCAGTATTTT.

The V gene is TRBV6-6, the J gene TRBJ1-1, with D unclear. Germline V gene sequence: CDR1 MNHNY, CDR2 SVGAGI (reference sequence). The CDR3 consists of 15 residues. V dropped 6 bases and J dropped 4 bases, with 18 bases sitting between them. For the CDR3, the DNA is TGTGCCAGCAGCCGTAAGGGAAAGGGTGGCACTGAAGCTTTCTTT. Residues: CASSRKGKGGTEAFF.

CDR3 DNA: TGTGCCAGCAGCGCCCACACAGGGGGCGGGAGTGGCTACACCTTC. Amino acids: CASSAHTGGGSGYTF. The chain employs TRBV9 and TRBJ1-2, with TRBD1 matching over 9 bases. The CDR3 covers 15 residues. Unmatched junction bases numbered 10, after V lost 3 bases and J lost 7 bases. Per the germline V gene, CDR1 is SGDLS and CDR2 is YYNGEE.

CDR3 region: CASSQDNRARSNSPLHF. The CDR3 coding sequence is TGCGCCAGCAGCCAAGATAATCGGGCACGGAGTAATTCACCCCTCCACTTT. This rearrangement joins TRBV4-3 to TRBJ1-6; no definite D call. CDR1 is LGHNA, CDR2 YSLEER, per germline. CDR3 length equals 17 residues. The V end was cut by 0 bases, the J end by 6 bases, with 15 bases between.